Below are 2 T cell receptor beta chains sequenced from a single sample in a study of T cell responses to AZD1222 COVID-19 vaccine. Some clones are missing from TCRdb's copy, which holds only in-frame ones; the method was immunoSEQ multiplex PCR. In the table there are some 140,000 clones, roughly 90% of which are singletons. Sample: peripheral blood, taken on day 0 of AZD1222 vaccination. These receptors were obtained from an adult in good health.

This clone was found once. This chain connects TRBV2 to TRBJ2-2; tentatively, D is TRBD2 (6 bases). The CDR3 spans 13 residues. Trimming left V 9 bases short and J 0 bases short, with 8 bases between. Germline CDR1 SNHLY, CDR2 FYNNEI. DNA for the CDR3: TGTGCCAGTGCGGGGACGAACACCGGGGAGCTGTTTTTT. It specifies CASAGTNTGELFF.

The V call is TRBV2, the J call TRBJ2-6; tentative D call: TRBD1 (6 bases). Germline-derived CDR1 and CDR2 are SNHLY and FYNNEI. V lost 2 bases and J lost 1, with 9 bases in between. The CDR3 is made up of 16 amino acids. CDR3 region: CASSETGNSGANVLTF. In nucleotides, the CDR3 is TGTGCCAGCAGTGAAACAGGGAATTCTGGGGCCAACGTCCTGACTTTC.